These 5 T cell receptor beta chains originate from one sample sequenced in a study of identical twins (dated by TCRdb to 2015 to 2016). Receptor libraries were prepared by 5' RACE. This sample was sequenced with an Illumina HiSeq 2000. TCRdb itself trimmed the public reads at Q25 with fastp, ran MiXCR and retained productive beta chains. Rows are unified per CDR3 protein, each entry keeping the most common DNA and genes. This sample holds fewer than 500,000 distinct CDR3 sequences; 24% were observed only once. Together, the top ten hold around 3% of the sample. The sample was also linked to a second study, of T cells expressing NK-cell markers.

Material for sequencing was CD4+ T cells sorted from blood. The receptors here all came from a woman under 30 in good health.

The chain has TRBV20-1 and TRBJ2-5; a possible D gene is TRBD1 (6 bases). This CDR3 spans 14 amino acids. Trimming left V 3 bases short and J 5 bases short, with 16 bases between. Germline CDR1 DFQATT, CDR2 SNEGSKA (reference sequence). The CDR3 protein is CSASSGVGTETQYF. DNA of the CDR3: TGCAGTGCTAGCTCAGGGGTGGGGACGGAGACCCAGTACTTC.

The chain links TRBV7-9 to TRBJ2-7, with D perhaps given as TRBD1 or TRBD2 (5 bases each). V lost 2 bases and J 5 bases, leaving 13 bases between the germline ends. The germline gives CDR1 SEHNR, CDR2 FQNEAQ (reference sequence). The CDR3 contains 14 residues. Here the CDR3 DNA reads TGTGCCAGCAGCTTACTTGGGACCCGGGACGAGCAGTACTTC. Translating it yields CASSLLGTRDEQYF.

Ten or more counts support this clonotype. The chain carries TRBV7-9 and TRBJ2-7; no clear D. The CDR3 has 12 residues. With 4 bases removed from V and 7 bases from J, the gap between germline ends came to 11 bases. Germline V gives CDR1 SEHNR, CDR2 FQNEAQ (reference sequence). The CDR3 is CASSSQNREQYF. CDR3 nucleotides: TGTGCCAGCAGCTCCCAAAACCGGGAGCAGTACTTC.

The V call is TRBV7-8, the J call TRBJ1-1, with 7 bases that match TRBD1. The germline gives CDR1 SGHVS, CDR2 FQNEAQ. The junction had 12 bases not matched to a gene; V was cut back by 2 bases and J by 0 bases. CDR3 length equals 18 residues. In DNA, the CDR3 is TGTGCCAGCAGCTTATTCCGACCGACAGGGTACGTGAACACTGAAGCTTTCTTT. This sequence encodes CASSLFRPTGYVNTEAFF.

The CDR3 nucleotides are TGTGCCAGCAGTCCAACTAGCGGGAGCACCGGGGAGCTGTTTTTT. This gives the protein CASSPTSGSTGELFF. This sequence joins TRBV12-3 or TRBV12-4 and TRBJ2-2; TRBD2 agrees at 11 bases. CDR3 length: 15 amino acids. J gave up 4 bases and V 5 bases, and 3 bases lay outside the gene matches.